This TCR beta chain was found in a study of blood T cell repertoires in COVID-19. The wider study: Whether acute or convalescent, the COVID-19 samples came from the United States, Italy and Spain. The cDNA or gDNA used as material had been derived from T cells, B-cell-depleted T cells, or PBMCs.

In the authors' workflow: Amplification from reference gene primers served as the basis for estimated nucleated cell counts. The method was immunoSEQ multiplex PCR; TCRdb's version includes in-frame clones alone and lacks a portion of them. The DNA gave D and trimming, while V, J and clone size come from that table. The profile shows approximately 210,000 clones, roughly 88% of them singletons. V was pared by 6 bases and J by 4 bases, with 6 bases between. Germline V gene lookup returns CDR1 LNHNV and CDR2 YYDKDF (reference sequence). This CDR3 contains 11 residues. The sequence was obtained from a man aged 25 to 40 who had recovered from COVID-19. The chain links TRBV15 to TRBJ1-1, with a weak D call TRBD1 (5 bases). The sequenced material came from peripheral blood. DNA of the CDR3: TGTGCCACCAGGGGGGGCACTGAAGCTTTCTTT. Its translation is CATRGGTEAFF.